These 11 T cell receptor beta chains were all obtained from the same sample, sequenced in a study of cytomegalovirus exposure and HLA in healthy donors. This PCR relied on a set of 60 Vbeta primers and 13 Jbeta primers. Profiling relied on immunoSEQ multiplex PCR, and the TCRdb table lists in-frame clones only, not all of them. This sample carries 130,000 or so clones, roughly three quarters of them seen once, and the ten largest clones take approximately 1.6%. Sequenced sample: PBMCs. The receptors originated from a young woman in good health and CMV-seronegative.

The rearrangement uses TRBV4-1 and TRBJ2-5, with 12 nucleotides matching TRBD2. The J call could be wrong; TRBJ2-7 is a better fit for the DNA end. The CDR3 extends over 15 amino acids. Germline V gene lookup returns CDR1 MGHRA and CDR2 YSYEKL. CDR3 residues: CASSQPGLAGYEQYF. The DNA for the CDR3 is TGCGCCAGCAGCCAGCCGGGACTAGCGGGCTACGAGCAGTACTTC.

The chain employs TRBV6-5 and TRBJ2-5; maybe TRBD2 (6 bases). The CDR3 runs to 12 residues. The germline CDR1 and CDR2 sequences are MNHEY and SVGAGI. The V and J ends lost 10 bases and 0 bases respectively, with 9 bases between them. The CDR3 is CATGGYQETQYF. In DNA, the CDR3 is TGTGCCACTGGAGGGTACCAAGAGACCCAGTACTTC.

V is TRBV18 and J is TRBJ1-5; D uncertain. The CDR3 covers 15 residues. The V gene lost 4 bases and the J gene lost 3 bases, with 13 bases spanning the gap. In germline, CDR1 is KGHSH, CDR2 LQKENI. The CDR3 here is CASSLIREDNQPQHF. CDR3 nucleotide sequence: TGTGCCAGCTCACTTATCCGGGAGGACAATCAGCCCCAGCATTTT.

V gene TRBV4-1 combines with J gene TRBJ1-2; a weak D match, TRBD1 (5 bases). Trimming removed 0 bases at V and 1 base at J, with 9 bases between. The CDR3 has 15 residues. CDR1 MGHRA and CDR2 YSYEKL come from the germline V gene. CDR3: CASSQDDSDNYGYTF. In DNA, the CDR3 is TGCGCCAGCAGCCAAGATGACAGCGATAACTATGGCTACACCTTC.

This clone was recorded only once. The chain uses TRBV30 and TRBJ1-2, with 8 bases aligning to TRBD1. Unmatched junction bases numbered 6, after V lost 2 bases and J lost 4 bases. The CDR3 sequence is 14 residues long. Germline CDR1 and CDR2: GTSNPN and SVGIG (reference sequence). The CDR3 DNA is TGTGCCTGGAGTAGGGACAGGATCATCTATGGCTACACCTTC. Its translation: CAWSRDRIIYGYTF.

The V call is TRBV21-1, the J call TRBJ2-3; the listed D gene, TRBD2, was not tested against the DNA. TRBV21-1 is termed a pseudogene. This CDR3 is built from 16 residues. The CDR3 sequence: CASSKDGGGPTDTQYF. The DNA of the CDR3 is TGTGCCAGCAGCAAAGACGGGGGAGGGCCGACAGATACGCAGTATTTT.

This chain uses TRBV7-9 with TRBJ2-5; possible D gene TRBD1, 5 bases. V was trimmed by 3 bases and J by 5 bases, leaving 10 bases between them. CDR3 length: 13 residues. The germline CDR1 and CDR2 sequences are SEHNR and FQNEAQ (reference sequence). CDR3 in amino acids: CASSFQGVETQYF. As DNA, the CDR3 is TGTGCCAGCAGCTTTCAAGGGGTTGAGACCCAGTACTTC.

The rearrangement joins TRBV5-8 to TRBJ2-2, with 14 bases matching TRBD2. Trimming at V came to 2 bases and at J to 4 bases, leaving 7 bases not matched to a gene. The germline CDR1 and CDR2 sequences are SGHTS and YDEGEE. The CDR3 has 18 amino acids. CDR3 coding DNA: TGTGCCAGCAGCTTCGGGACTAGCGGGAGCAAGTCCACCGGGGAGCTGTTTTTT. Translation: CASSFGTSGSKSTGELFF.

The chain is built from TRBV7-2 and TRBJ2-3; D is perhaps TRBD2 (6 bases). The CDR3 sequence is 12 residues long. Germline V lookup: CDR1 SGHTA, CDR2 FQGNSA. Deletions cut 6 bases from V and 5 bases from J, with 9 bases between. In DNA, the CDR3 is TGTGCCAGCAGTCTAGCGAGAGATACGCAGTATTTT. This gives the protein CASSLARDTQYF.

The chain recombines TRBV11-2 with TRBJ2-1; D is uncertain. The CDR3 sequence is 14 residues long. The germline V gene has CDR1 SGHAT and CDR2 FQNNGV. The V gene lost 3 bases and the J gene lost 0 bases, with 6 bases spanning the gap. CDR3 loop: CASSLFSSYNEQFF. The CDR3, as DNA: TGTGCCAGCAGCTTGTTTAGCTCCTACAATGAGCAGTTCTTC.

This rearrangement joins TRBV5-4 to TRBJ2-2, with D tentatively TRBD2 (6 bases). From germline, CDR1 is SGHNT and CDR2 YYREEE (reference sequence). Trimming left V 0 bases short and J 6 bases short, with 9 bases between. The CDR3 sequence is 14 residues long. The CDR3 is CASSLVSGAGELFF. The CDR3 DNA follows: TGTGCCAGCAGCTTGGTTTCGGGGGCCGGGGAGCTGTTTTTT.